Shown below are 21 T cell receptor beta chains from a single sample sequenced in a study of T-cell reconstitution after alpha-beta-depleted transplantation in children. It was with unique molecular identifiers that the TCRbeta library was prepared. TCRdb re-analysed the PCR reads in MiXCR, keeping a single row per CDR3 protein. The sample holds about 610,000 distinct CDR3 sequences, about 10% seen once. The source was PBMCs from the stem cell graft donor, collected from the stem cell graft. Receptor source: a human donor who donated a stem cell graft to a child with acute myeloid leukemia.

The sample holds a few counts of this clonotype. V and J are TRBV20-1 and TRBJ1-2, with D possibly TRBD1 on 5 matching bases. The CDR3 has 13 amino acids. The germline gives CDR1 DFQATT, CDR2 SNEGSKA (reference sequence). V shed 6 bases and J shed 5 bases, with 16 bases lying between them. The CDR3 loop is CSAMQGGQYGYTF. CDR3 coding DNA: TGCAGTGCCATGCAGGGTGGTCAATATGGCTACACCTTC.

This clonotype was counted many times. This chain uses TRBV7-2 with TRBJ2-3; D is possibly TRBD2 (6 bases). CDR3 size: 14 residues. Trimming left V 3 bases short and J 3 bases short, with 10 bases between. Germline lookup yields CDR1 SGHTA and CDR2 FQGNSA. CDR3: CASSFSGPTDTQYF. In DNA, the CDR3 is TGTGCCAGCAGCTTCAGCGGGCCGACAGATACGCAGTATTTT. The complete variable domain, with remaining parts taken from reference TRBV7-2 and TRBJ2-3, reads GAGVSQSPSNKVTEKGKDVELRCDPISGHTALYWYRQSLGQGLEFLIYFQGNSAPDKSGLPSDRFSAERTGGSVSTLTIQRTQQEDSAVYLCASSFSGPTDTQYFGPGTRLTVL.

This clonotype was picked up many times. V and J are TRBV11-2 and TRBJ2-3, with TRBD2 identical over 12 bases. The CDR3 contains 16 residues. Germline CDR1 is SGHAT and CDR2 is FQNNGV. The V segment lost 5 bases and the J segment 4 bases; nucleotides outside the gene matches: 7. The CDR3 loop reads CASSEWTSGTPDTQYF. The CDR3 nucleotides read TGTGCCAGCAGCGAATGGACTAGCGGGACCCCAGATACGCAGTATTTT. Complete variable domain (other parts from reference TRBV11-2 and TRBJ2-3): EAGVAQSPRYKIIEKRQSVAFWCNPISGHATLYWYQQILGQGPKLLIQFQNNGVVDDSQLPKDRFSAERLKGVDSTLKIQPAKLEDSAVYLCASSEWTSGTPDTQYFGPGTRLTVL.

The CDR3 sequence is CSAREGATYNEQFF. In DNA form, the CDR3 reads TGCAGTGCTAGAGAAGGGGCGACCTACAATGAGCAGTTCTTC. This rearrangement joins TRBV20-1 to TRBJ2-1; D possibly corresponds to TRBD1 (5 bases). Germline-derived CDR1 and CDR2 are DFQATT and SNEGSKA (reference sequence). The V end was cut by 0 bases, the J end by 2 bases, with 8 bases between. The CDR3 is made up of 14 amino acids.

This clonotype was seen ten or more times. The chain combines TRBV5-6 with TRBJ2-1, with a weak D call TRBD1 (5 bases). The length of the CDR3 is 15 residues. The germline V gene has CDR1 SGHDT and CDR2 YYEEEE. V gave up 3 bases and J gave up 9 bases, with 19 bases separating them. CDR3: CASSSNGQGIGEQFF. The CDR3 nucleotides read TGTGCCAGCAGCTCTAACGGGCAGGGCATCGGTGAGCAGTTCTTC.

The sample holds many counts of this clonotype. J is TRBJ2-3 and V is TRBV11-2, with TRBD2 identical over 8 bases. CDR1 and CDR2 (germline): SGHAT, FQNNGV. With 8 bases clipped from V and 0 bases from J, the junction kept 7 bases outside the gene matches. The CDR3 has 15 amino acids. The DNA of the CDR3 is TGTGCCAGCGCAAGCGGGAGTGGTAGCACAGATACGCAGTATTTT. Protein sequence: CASASGSGSTDTQYF.

This clonotype was counted a few times. The genes are TRBV10-3 and TRBJ2-1, with D maybe TRBD2 (6 bases). The CDR3 is 17 amino acids. Trimming removed 0 bases at V and 2 bases at J, with 14 bases between. Looked up from germline, CDR1 is ENHRY and CDR2 is SYGVKD. The CDR3 DNA reads TGTGCCATCAGTGAGTCAGGTCGAGGGAGGACCTACAATGAGCAGTTCTTC. Protein: CAISESGRGRTYNEQFF.

The chain carries TRBV7-3 and TRBJ2-2; 10 positions agree with TRBD1. The V gene end was trimmed by 5 bases and the J gene end by 5 bases; junction bases not matched to a gene: 8. CDR3 length: 16 amino acids. Germline V gene data show CDR1 as SGHTA and CDR2 as FQGTGA. The CDR3 nucleotides are TGTGCCAGCAGCCTCCGGGACAGGGGACGGACCGGGGAGCTGTTTTTT. Protein: CASSLRDRGRTGELFF.

V is TRBV29-1 and J is TRBJ2-5; 7 bases are shared with TRBD2. The V gene end was trimmed by 1 base and the J gene end by 4 bases; junction bases not matched to a gene: 18. Germline V gene sequence: CDR1 SQVTM, CDR2 ANQGSEA. The CDR3 spans 18 residues. CDR3 nucleotides: TGCAGCGTTGAAGGGGTCGGCCGGGAGGCCTTCAAGGGAGAGACCCAGTACTTC. The encoded protein is CSVEGVGREAFKGETQYF.

The sample holds many counts of this clonotype. The J gene is TRBJ1-2, the V gene TRBV29-1; D is possibly TRBD1 (5 bases). CDR1 and CDR2 from the germline V gene are SQVTM and ANQGSEA. The ends were cut back, 7 bases at V and 4 bases at J, with 22 bases in the middle. The length of the CDR3 is 15 residues. CDR3 sequence reads: CSAQQGAAVSYGYTF. The CDR3 coding sequence is TGCAGCGCCCAGCAGGGAGCGGCGGTTAGCTATGGCTACACCTTC.

This clonotype was seen many times. The J gene is TRBJ2-3, the V gene TRBV7-3; 9 bases are a match to TRBD1. CDR1 SGHTA and CDR2 FQGTGA come from the germline V gene. The V and J ends lost 5 bases and 6 bases, in that order; junction bases with no gene match: 15. CDR3 length equals 17 residues. CDR3 loop: CASSPLGQGSGSDTQYF. The DNA for the CDR3 is TGTGCCAGCAGCCCATTGGGACAGGGATCGGGGTCGGATACGCAGTATTTT.

This chain connects TRBV7-3 to TRBJ2-3, with D perhaps TRBD1 or TRBD2 (6 bases each). CDR1 is SGHTA, CDR2 FQGTGA, per germline. CDR3 length equals 16 residues. V was pared by 1 base and J by 4 bases, with 15 bases between. The CDR3, as DNA: TGTGCCAGCAGCTTAATCCCCGGGGGCAGCGCAGATACGCAGTATTTT. It is translated as CASSLIPGGSADTQYF.

This clonotype was counted a few times. The CDR3 DNA follows: TGTGCCATCAGTGAGGTGGGGGACAGGGGGCTTCGGGAGACCCAGTACTTC. This codes for CAISEVGDRGLRETQYF. The chain couples TRBV10-3 to TRBJ2-5, with TRBD1 matching 12 bases. Trimming cost V 2 bases and J 5 bases; bases outside gene matches: 9. CDR1 is ENHRY, CDR2 SYGVKD, per germline. The CDR3 runs 17 residues.

V is TRBV7-9 and J is TRBJ1-2; 8 bases agree with TRBD1. This CDR3 contains 15 residues. J lost 4 bases, V lost 5 bases, and 9 bases had no gene match. CDR1 SEHNR and CDR2 FQNEAQ come from the germline V gene (reference sequence). The CDR3 nucleotides read TGTGCCAGCAGCGCACCACAGGGGGATCCCTATGGCTACACCTTC. It encodes CASSAPQGDPYGYTF.

This clonotype was counted only a few times. This rearrangement joins TRBV21-1 to TRBJ2-2; no check of the table's D call, TRBD2, against the DNA was made. TRBV21-1 is a listed pseudogene. The CDR3 length is 16 residues. This CDR3 is CASSGRTSGSAGELFF. The DNA of the CDR3 is TGTGCCAGCAGCGGACGGACTAGCGGGTCCGCCGGGGAGCTGTTTTTT.

The gene calls are TRBV7-2 and TRBJ2-7, with 8 nucleotides matching TRBD1. Germline-derived CDR1 and CDR2 are SGHTA and FQGNSA. There are 14 residues in the CDR3. V trimming: 2 bases; J trimming: 4 bases; junction bases outside the gene matches: 4. The chain's CDR3 is CASSLRDRLYEQYF. As DNA, the CDR3 is TGTGCCAGCAGCTTAAGGGACAGGCTTTACGAGCAGTACTTC.

This clonotype has more than one count but fewer than ten. This sequence joins TRBV9 and TRBJ1-1; TRBD1 agrees at 7 bases. V trimming: 0 bases; J trimming: 0 bases; junction bases outside the gene matches: 5. Germline-derived CDR1 and CDR2 are SGDLS and YYNGEE. There are 16 residues in the CDR3. CDR3 sequence reads: CASSVDRGSMNTEAFF. The CDR3 nucleotides read TGTGCCAGCAGCGTAGACAGGGGCAGCATGAACACTGAAGCTTTCTTT.

In its sample, this clonotype was seen many times. This chain connects TRBV6-5 to TRBJ2-1; D may correspond to TRBD1 or TRBD2 (5 bases each). Germline V gene data show CDR1 as MNHEY and CDR2 as SVGAGI. The CDR3 spans 15 residues. V was cut by 0 bases and J by 9 bases, with 15 bases left in between. The CDR3 DNA is TGTGCCAGCAGTTACTCGAGGGACCCTTATACTGAGCAGTTCTTC. Amino acids: CASSYSRDPYTEQFF.

This clonotype has a count of ten or more. J is TRBJ2-5 and V is TRBV7-2, with 7 bases identical to TRBD2. CDR1 is SGHTA, CDR2 FQGNSA, per germline. J was trimmed by 5 bases and V by 5 bases; bases with no gene match: 11. The CDR3 consists of 15 residues. CDR3 protein: CASSRLVAGRETQYF. CDR3 DNA sequence: TGTGCCAGCAGCCGACTGGTAGCGGGTAGGGAGACCCAGTACTTC.

This clonotype was observed a handful of times. This chain links TRBV6-2 or TRBV6-3 with TRBJ1-2, with 7 bases identical to TRBD1. Germline V gene lookup returns CDR1 MNHEY and CDR2 SVGEGT. The J segment lost 8 bases and the V segment lost 7 bases, leaving 7 bases of the junction unmatched. The CDR3 consists of 12 residues. CDR3 region: CASTPRQGGYTF. The CDR3 bases are TGTGCCAGCACTCCCAGACAGGGAGGCTACACCTTC.

A remark on this clonotype: Because it lacks the conserved phenylalanine or tryptophan at the end, this CDR3 is likely a read error. The V and J genes are TRBV11-3 and TRBJ2-2; 8 nucleotides agree with TRBD2. Looked up from germline, CDR1 is SGHNT and CDR2 is YENEEA. CDR3 length equals 16 residues. The CDR3 DNA is TGTGCCAGTAGCTCCCGAGCGGGAGCAGACACCGGGGAGCTGTTTGTT. Residues: CASSSRAGADTGELFV.